The clone carrying this TCR beta chain is labeled medium-sized (0.01 to 0.1%). The record originates from a study of lung T cells in sarcoidosis with Löfgren's syndrome. Study overall: Repertoire analyses centered on Löfgren's syndrome patients.

TCRdb passed the reads through MiXCR, listing each CDR3 protein once. The sample has about 2,500 distinct CDR3 sequences; 25% to 30% are singletons. Looked up from germline, CDR1 is MNHEY and CDR2 is SVGAGI. The ends lost 4 bases at V and 2 bases at J; junction bases unmatched: 19. The CDR3 extends over 21 amino acids. The clonotype originates from a human donor with sarcoidosis (Löfgren's syndrome or another form), or a control subject (not recorded which). The gene calls are TRBV6-5 and TRBJ2-3; 12 positions match TRBD2. Sequencing was done on a sample of CD4+ T cells from PBMCs. In DNA form, the CDR3 reads TGTGCCAGCAGTTTCCTACCCCTGAGCCCTCTAGCGGGAGGGTCCACAGATACGCAGTATTTT. Translation: CASSFLPLSPLAGGSTDTQYF.